The sequence of this TCR beta chain was determined in a study of T cell changes during pregnancy in multiple sclerosis. Using immunoSEQ multiplex PCR, the repertoire was profiled, and TCRdb retains in-frame clones only, with some absent. The table lists roughly 13,000 clones, 90% to 95% of them singletons. The CDR3 has 14 residues. V shed 4 bases and J shed 5 bases, with 11 bases lying between them. Germline CDR1 is LGHNA and CDR2 is YNFKEQ. J is TRBJ1-4 and V is TRBV4-2; tentatively, D is TRBD1 (5 bases). The input for sequencing was peripheral blood, taken in the second trimester of pregnancy. This clonotype originated in a female donor in good health, enrolled as a control in a pregnancy study. CDR3 residues: CASSPGASNEKLFF. The CDR3 DNA follows: TGTGCCAGCAGCCCTGGGGCCTCGAATGAAAAACTGTTTTTT.